One sample yielded the 10 T cell receptor beta chains listed below, sequenced in a study of cytomegalovirus exposure and HLA in healthy donors (dated by TCRdb to 2017 to 2019). Libraries were built with the immunoSEQ multiplex PCR assay. For the multiplex PCR, a mixture combining 60 forward primers for TCR Vbeta segments and 13 reverse primers for TCR Jbeta segments was used. The source is immuneACCESS, and TCRdb retained only in-frame sequences with V and J called. Part of the clones is not carried over; for the studies checked, unresolved V genes explain less than half of this, and the remainder is unexplained. This sample comprises some 150,000 clones, approximately 80% of them detected only once. Around 5.4% of the sample rests with the top ten. Material for sequencing was PBMCs. Every receptor here comes from a man younger than 45 in good health and CMV-seropositive.

The V gene is TRBV30, the J gene TRBJ2-1; tentatively, D is TRBD1 (5 bases). This CDR3 has 15 residues. V lost 1 base and J lost 6, with 16 bases in between. Germline V gives CDR1 GTSNPN, CDR2 SVGIG (reference sequence). CDR3 region: CAWSAAWGGSNEQFF. The CDR3 bases are TGTGCCTGGAGTGCCGCCTGGGGCGGTTCCAATGAGCAGTTCTTC.

The V call is TRBV2, the J call TRBJ2-7; no firm D call. Trimming stripped 3 bases from V and 0 bases from J, with 15 bases between. This CDR3 comprises 16 residues. Germline CDR1 and CDR2: SNHLY and FYNNEI. CDR3 sequence reads: CASSDSGARSSYEQYF. DNA of the CDR3: TGTGCCAGCAGTGATTCTGGCGCTAGGAGCTCCTACGAGCAGTACTTC.

The chain recombines TRBV29-1 with TRBJ2-3, with TRBD1 matching over 8 bases. The germline V gene encodes CDR1 SQVTM and CDR2 ANQGSEA. Germline trimming cut 5 bases from V and 2 bases from J; bases unmatched to any gene: 3. The CDR3 has 13 amino acids. This CDR3 reads CSVRQGATDTQYF. Here the CDR3 DNA reads TGCAGCGTTCGCCAGGGGGCCACAGATACGCAGTATTTT.

The CDR3: CASGPVNQETQYF. CDR3 nucleotide sequence: TGTGCCAGCGGGCCCGTTAACCAAGAGACCCAGTACTTC. The chain is built from TRBV28 and TRBJ2-5; the D is unclear. The CDR3 spans 13 residues. Germline V gives CDR1 MDHEN, CDR2 SYDVKM. The germline V and J ends were trimmed by 8 bases and 0 bases, with 10 bases remaining between them.

This clone was detected once. The rearrangement uses TRBV5-1 and TRBJ2-5; the match to TRBD1 covers 9 bases. The CDR3 has 13 amino acids. The V gene end was trimmed by 4 bases and the J gene end by 5 bases; junction bases not matched to a gene: 3. Germline CDR1 and CDR2: SGHRS and YFSETQ. The CDR3 sequence is CASSGTGWETQYF. The CDR3 DNA is TGCGCCAGCAGCGGGACAGGGTGGGAGACCCAGTACTTC. Combining the CDR3 with reference TRBV5-1 and TRBJ2-5 gives the whole variable domain KAGVTQTPRYLIKTRGQQVTLSCSPISGHRSVSWYQQTPGQGLQFLFEYFSETQRNKGNFPGRFSGRQFSNSRSEMNVSTLELGDSALYLCASSGTGWETQYFGPGTRLLVL.

The rearrangement joins TRBV4-3 to TRBJ2-4; possible D gene TRBD2, 6 bases. Trimming pared 4 bases from V and 4 bases from J, leaving 14 bases between. CDR1 and CDR2 from the germline V gene are LGHNA and YSLEER. The CDR3 loop spans 15 amino acids. The CDR3 region has the DNA TGCGCCAGCAGCCGGGGAGGTGAATCTAAAAACATTCAGTACTTC. This gives the protein CASSRGGESKNIQYF.

J is TRBJ2-7 and V is TRBV27, with D maybe TRBD1 (6 bases). In germline, CDR1 is MNHEY, CDR2 SMNVEV (reference sequence). This CDR3 is 15 amino acids long. V was pared by 5 bases and J by 2 bases, with 16 bases between. CDR3 DNA: TGTGCCAGCAGTACCTCGACAGGCACCGCCTACGAGCAGTACTTC. Protein sequence: CASSTSTGTAYEQYF.

The chain joins TRBV29-1 to TRBJ2-7; 12 nucleotides match TRBD1. The CDR3 has 13 residues. Germline CDR1 SQVTM, CDR2 ANQGSEA. Trimming cost V 3 bases and J 7 bases; bases outside gene matches: 4. In nucleotides, the CDR3 is TGCAGCGTTGAGGGACAGGGGGCGGGGGAGCAGTACTTC. It encodes CSVEGQGAGEQYF.

The chain combines TRBV7-9 with TRBJ2-3, with D possibly TRBD2 on 6 matching bases. Per germline, CDR1 SEHNR and CDR2 FQNEAQ (reference sequence). The CDR3 spans 14 residues. V was shortened by 7 bases and J by 1 base, with 12 bases between the two germline ends. CDR3 bases: TGTGCCAGCACCTGGGACTTCCGCACAGATACGCAGTATTTT. Protein product: CASTWDFRTDTQYF. The full variable domain, rest sourced from reference TRBV7-9 and TRBJ2-3, is DTGVSQNPRHKITKRGQNVTFRCDPISEHNRLYWYRQTLGQGPEFLTYFQNEAQLEKSRLLSDRFSAERPKGSFSTLEIQRTEQGDSAMYLCASTWDFRTDTQYFGPGTRLTVL.

The rearrangement links TRBV5-1 to TRBJ2-1; maybe TRBD1 (5 bases). This CDR3 is 15 amino acids long. V lost 2 bases and J 1 base, leaving 10 bases between the germline ends. The V gene's germline CDR1 is SGHRS and CDR2 YFSETQ. This CDR3 reads CASSFTQDSYNEQFF. CDR3 sequence (DNA): TGCGCCAGCAGCTTTACACAGGATTCCTACAATGAGCAGTTCTTC. The full variable domain, in which reference TRBV5-1 and TRBJ2-1 provide the parts outside the CDR3, is KAGVTQTPRYLIKTRGQQVTLSCSPISGHRSVSWYQQTPGQGLQFLFEYFSETQRNKGNFPGRFSGRQFSNSRSEMNVSTLELGDSALYLCASSFTQDSYNEQFFGPGTRLTVL.